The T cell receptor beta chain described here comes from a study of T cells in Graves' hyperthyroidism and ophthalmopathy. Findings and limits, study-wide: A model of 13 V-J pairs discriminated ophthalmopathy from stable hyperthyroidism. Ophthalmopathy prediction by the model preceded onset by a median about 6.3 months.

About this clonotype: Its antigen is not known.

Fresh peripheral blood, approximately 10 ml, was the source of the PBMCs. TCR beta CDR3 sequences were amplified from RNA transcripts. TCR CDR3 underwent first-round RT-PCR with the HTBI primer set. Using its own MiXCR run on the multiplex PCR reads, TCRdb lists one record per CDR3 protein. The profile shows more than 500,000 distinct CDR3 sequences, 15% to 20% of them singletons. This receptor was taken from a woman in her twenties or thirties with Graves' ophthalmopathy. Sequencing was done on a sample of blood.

The CDR3 loop is CASSFFEGQPYGYTF. The CDR3 DNA sequence: TGTGCCAGCAGCTTTTTTGAGGGGCAGCCTTATGGCTACACCTTC. The chain has TRBV7-2 and TRBJ1-2; the D gene is possibly TRBD1 (5 bases). Per the germline V gene, CDR1 is SGHTA and CDR2 is FQGNSA. V was trimmed by 3 bases and J by 5 bases, leaving 16 bases between them. This CDR3 contains 15 residues.